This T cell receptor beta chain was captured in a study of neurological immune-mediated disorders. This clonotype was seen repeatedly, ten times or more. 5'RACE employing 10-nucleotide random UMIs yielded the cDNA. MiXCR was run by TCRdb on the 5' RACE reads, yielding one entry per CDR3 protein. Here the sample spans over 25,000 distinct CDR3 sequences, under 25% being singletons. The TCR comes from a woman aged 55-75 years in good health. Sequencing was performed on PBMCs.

The CDR3 coding sequence is TGTGCCAGCAGCCGACCCTGGACAGCAACTAATGAAAAACTGTTTTTT. Its protein is CASSRPWTATNEKLFF. The J gene is TRBJ1-4, the V gene TRBV6-2 or TRBV6-3; D might be TRBD1 (6 bases). CDR1 and CDR2 from the germline V gene are MNHEY and SVGEGT. The V end was cut by 6 bases, the J end by 0 bases, with 14 bases between. The CDR3 sequence is 16 residues long.